Shown below are 6 T cell receptor beta chains from a single sample sequenced in a study of spatial heterogeneity in lung cancer. Time point reported: sample taken at primary tumor resection. Each CDR3 protein gets one entry after TCRdb re-called the 5' RACE reads with MiXCR. In the table there are some 55,000 distinct CDR3 sequences, under 7.5% of which are singletons. The sequencing here drew on PBMCs, taken at surgery. These receptors all come from a female donor with early-stage non-small cell lung cancer.

This clonotype was detected many times. The chain uses TRBV12-5 and TRBJ2-1; 10 nucleotides match TRBD2. CDR3 length: 16 amino acids. Germline CDR1 reads LGHNT; CDR2 reads FRNRAP. Trimming cost V 0 bases and J 8 bases; bases outside gene matches: 7. CDR3 nucleotides: TGTGCTAGTGGTTTGGTACAAACTAGCGGGACAGATGAGCAGTTCTTC. This sequence encodes CASGLVQTSGTDEQFF.

This clonotype was seen many times. This chain connects TRBV5-1 to TRBJ2-2, with D unresolved. Germline loops: CDR1 SGHRS, CDR2 YFSETQ. The CDR3 has 15 residues. With 2 bases removed from V and 5 bases from J, the gap between germline ends came to 13 bases. CDR3 nucleotide sequence: TGCGCCAGCAGCTTCCGGACCGTTAGGACCGGGGAGCTGTTTTTT. Protein sequence: CASSFRTVRTGELFF.

This clonotype was seen many times. The CDR3 reads CASSSSQSYNSPLHF. The CDR3 DNA reads TGTGCCAGCAGCTCATCACAGTCCTATAATTCACCCCTCCACTTT. V is TRBV11-2 and J is TRBJ1-6; no reliable D call. The CDR3 sequence is 15 residues long. V lost 4 bases and J lost 1, with 8 bases in between. Germline CDR1 is SGHAT and CDR2 is FQNNGV. Filled out from reference TRBV11-2 and TRBJ1-6, the complete variable domain reads EAGVAQSPRYKIIEKRQSVAFWCNPISGHATLYWYQQILGQGPKLLIQFQNNGVVDDSQLPKDRFSAERLKGVDSTLKIQPAKLEDSAVYLCASSSSQSYNSPLHFGNGTRLTVT.

Ten or more counts support this clonotype. The V call is TRBV29-1, the J call TRBJ2-3; tentative D call: TRBD1 (6 bases). The CDR3 spans 13 residues. Germline CDR1 reads SQVTM; CDR2 reads ANQGSEA. The ends were cut back, 4 bases at V and 6 bases at J, with 14 bases in the middle. CDR3 sequence: CSVGLGAPDTQYF. CDR3 DNA: TGCAGCGTTGGGTTGGGGGCGCCGGATACGCAGTATTTT.

This clonotype was picked up many times. V usage is TRBV11-2 and J usage is TRBJ1-1; D is unclear. Germline V gene lookup returns CDR1 SGHAT and CDR2 FQNNGV. The CDR3 is made up of 15 amino acids. V was pared by 5 bases and J by 6 bases, with 19 bases between. The CDR3 nucleotides are TGTGCCAGCAGCCCCGCAGGCGGATGGGTTCCTGAAGCTTTCTTT. This codes for CASSPAGGWVPEAFF.

This clonotype was detected only a few times. The chain recombines TRBV6-1 with TRBJ2-7, with TRBD1 as a possible D gene (6 bases). The CDR3 covers 17 residues. The germline gives CDR1 MNHNS, CDR2 SASEGT. The V end was cut by 3 bases, the J end by 0 bases, with 18 bases between. The CDR3 is CASSEAPPGQISYEQYF. CDR3 in DNA: TGTGCCAGCAGTGAGGCTCCCCCGGGACAAATCTCCTACGAGCAGTACTTC.